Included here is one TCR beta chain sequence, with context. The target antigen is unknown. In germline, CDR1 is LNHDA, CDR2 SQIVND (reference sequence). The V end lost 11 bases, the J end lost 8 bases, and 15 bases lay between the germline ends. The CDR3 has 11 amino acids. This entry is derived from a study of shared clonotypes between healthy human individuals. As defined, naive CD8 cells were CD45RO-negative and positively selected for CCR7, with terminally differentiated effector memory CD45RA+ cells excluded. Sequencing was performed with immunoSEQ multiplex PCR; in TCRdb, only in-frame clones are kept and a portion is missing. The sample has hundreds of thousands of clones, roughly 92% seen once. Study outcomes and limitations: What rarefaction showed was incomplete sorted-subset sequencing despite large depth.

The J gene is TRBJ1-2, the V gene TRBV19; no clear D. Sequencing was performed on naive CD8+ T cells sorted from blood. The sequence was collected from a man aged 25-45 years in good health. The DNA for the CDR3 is TGTGCCTCATTAGGGCCAAGGGGCTACACCTTC. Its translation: CASLGPRGYTF.